The rows below give T cell receptor beta chains drawn from one sample of a study of cytomegalovirus exposure and HLA in healthy donors. TCRdb's table, derived via immunoSEQ multiplex PCR, lists solely in-frame clones and lacks some. The sample records 300,000 to 400,000 clones, 75% to 90% being singletons. The sequencing sample was made of PBMCs. Receptors were obtained from a woman under 30 in good health and CMV-seronegative. Each CDR3 is given with its conserved first and last residue. Each record gives: V gene, D gene, J gene, clone size, CDR3 protein, CDR3 DNA. D genes are given only for firm matches. The size of a clone is reported for some rows only, either as once, few or many, or as a class for expanded clones.

TRBV28	.	TRBJ1-1	.	CASSSGHLLEAFF	TGTGCCAGCAGTTCGGGACACCTTCTTGAAGCTTTCTTT
TRBV5-1	.	TRBJ2-7	.	CASSLGDSTYEQYF	TGCGCCAGCAGCTTGGGGGACTCTACCTACGAGCAGTACTTC
TRBV28	.	TRBJ2-1	.	CASSPPTNRFSNEQFF	TGTGCCAGCAGCCCCCCAACCAATCGGTTTTCCAATGAGCAGTTCTTC
TRBV29-1	.	TRBJ2-7	.	CSVEDRVGVKNEQYF	TGCAGCGTTGAAGATCGGGTCGGGGTGAAGAACGAGCAGTACTTC
TRBV11-3	.	TRBJ2-5	.	CASSTQGSETQYF	TGTGCCAGCAGCACCCAGGGTTCAGAGACCCAGTACTTC
TRBV10-1	.	TRBJ2-2	.	CASSDLLAPTRELFF	TGCGCCAGCAGTGATCTTTTGGCTCCCACCAGGGAGCTGTTTTTT
TRBV5-8	.	TRBJ1-2	once	CASSFLDNYYGYTF	TGTGCCAGCAGCTTTCTTGACAACTACTATGGCTACACCTTC
TRBV7-9	.	TRBJ2-1	few	CASSSGGIDNEQFF	TGTGCCAGCAGCTCCGGCGGGATTGATAATGAGCAGTTCTTC
TRBV19	TRBD1	TRBJ1-6	few	CASRGTANSPLHF	TGTGCCAGCAGGGGGACAGCCAATTCACCCCTCCACTTT
TRBV6-1	TRBD1	TRBJ1-1	.	CASSATGTEVEAFF	TGTGCCAGCAGTGCAACCGGGACAGAGGTCGAAGCTTTCTTT
TRBV28	.	TRBJ1-3	.	CASCTSGNTIYF	TGTGCCAGCTGCACTTCTGGAAACACCATATATTTT
TRBV27	TRBD2	TRBJ2-3	.	CASSLQLAGANTQYF	TGTGCCAGCAGTTTACAACTAGCGGGTGCGAATACGCAGTATTTT
TRBV2	TRBD2	TRBJ2-1	.	CARLGGLAGATLVNEQFF	TGTGCCAGACTCGGGGGACTAGCGGGAGCCACTTTAGTTAATGAGCAGTTCTTC
TRBV9	TRBD1	TRBJ1-1	.	CASSPQRGRGTEAFF	TGTGCCAGCAGCCCCCAAAGGGGGCGAGGGACTGAAGCTTTCTTT
TRBV30	TRBD1	TRBJ2-7	.	CAWSSGTGDLEQYF	TGTGCCTGGAGTAGTGGGACAGGGGACCTCGAGCAGTACTTC
TRBV6-1	.	TRBJ1-5	.	CASKTNSNQPQHF	TGTGCCAGCAAGACTAATAGCAATCAGCCCCAGCATTTT
TRBV28	.	TRBJ2-3	.	CASSWHPGLTLTDTQYF	TGTGCCAGCAGCTGGCACCCGGGACTTACTCTCACAGATACGCAGTATTTT
TRBV7-2	.	TRBJ1-1	few	CASSLDRVAFF	TGTGCCAGCAGCTTAGACAGGGTGGCTTTCTTT
TRBV2	.	TRBJ2-3	.	CASGPGVRTDTQYF	TGTGCCTCGGGGCCGGGAGTTCGGACAGATACGCAGTATTTT
TRBV7-3	.	TRBJ2-2	.	CASSLTAATGELFF	TGTGCCAGCAGCTTAACAGCGGCAACCGGGGAGCTGTTTTTT
TRBV4-1	TRBD1	TRBJ2-2	.	CASSPRLDYRGPDTGELFF	TGCGCCAGCAGCCCGAGGCTCGATTACAGGGGTCCCGACACCGGGGAGCTGTTTTTT
TRBV27	TRBD2	TRBJ2-1	once	CASSPRGTSGRLIDEQFF	TGTGCCAGCAGCCCGAGAGGGACTAGCGGGAGACTGATCGATGAGCAGTTCTTC
TRBV18	.	TRBJ1-1	.	CASSSPGDGNTEAFF	TGTGCCAGCTCCTCGCCCGGGGATGGGAACACTGAAGCTTTCTTT
TRBV27	.	TRBJ2-2	once	CASSLLGEPGELFF	TGTGCCAGCAGTTTATTAGGGGAACCCGGGGAGCTGTTTTTT
TRBV2	.	TRBJ2-1	.	CASSEAGTYNEQFF	TGTGCCAGCAGTGAGGCGGGAACCTACAATGAGCAGTTCTTC
TRBV9	TRBD1	TRBJ1-1	.	CASSVGQGARLSTEAFF	TGTGCCAGCAGCGTAGGACAGGGCGCCCGGTTATCAACTGAAGCTTTCTTT
TRBV6-1	.	TRBJ2-7	few	CATRGGYEQYF	TGTGCCACCCGAGGAGGTTACGAGCAGTACTTC
TRBV27	TRBD2	TRBJ2-1	.	CASSPPWLAGLNEQFF	TGTGCCAGCAGTCCCCCCTGGCTAGCGGGGTTAAATGAGCAGTTCTTC
TRBV5-5	.	TRBJ2-7	.	CASSPWPGTHYEQYF	TGTGCCAGCAGCCCCTGGCCCGGGACACACTACGAGCAGTACTTC
TRBV27	.	TRBJ2-1	.	CASSVHRTPYNEQFF	TGTGCCAGCAGTGTACACCGTACCCCCTACAATGAGCAGTTCTTC
TRBV28	.	TRBJ2-7	.	CASSLGTGLFSYEQYF	TGTGCCAGCTCATTGGGCACGGGGTTATTCTCCTACGAGCAGTACTTC
TRBV27	TRBD1	TRBJ2-2	.	CASRKPGQGGRTGELFF	TGTGCCAGCAGGAAACCGGGACAGGGGGGGAGAACCGGGGAGCTGTTTTTT
TRBV7-9	TRBD2	TRBJ2-3	few	CASSPRLAGGTQYF	TGTGCCAGCAGCCCTCGACTAGCGGGAGGAACGCAGTATTTT
TRBV7-9	TRBD2	TRBJ2-1	.	CASSLPGGDPNEQFF	TGTGCCAGCAGCTTACCGGGAGGAGACCCCAATGAGCAGTTCTTC
TRBV5-6	TRBD1	TRBJ2-5	.	CASSGDSQETQYF	TGTGCCAGCAGCGGGGACAGCCAAGAGACCCAGTACTTC
TRBV2	TRBD2	TRBJ2-5	.	CASSFWTSDETQYF	TGTGCCAGCAGTTTTTGGACTAGCGACGAGACCCAGTACTTC
TRBV5-4	.	TRBJ1-4	.	CASSFGGATNEKLFF	TGTGCCAGCAGCTTTGGCGGTGCAACTAATGAAAAACTGTTTTTT
TRBV5-1	TRBD1	TRBJ2-7	.	CASSLVMGTEVEQYF	TGCGCCAGCAGCTTGGTGATGGGGACAGAAGTCGAGCAGTACTTC
TRBV6-1	TRBD1	TRBJ1-2	.	CASRMTGDYGYTF	TGTGCCAGCAGAATGACAGGGGACTATGGCTACACCTTC
TRBV7-8	TRBD2	TRBJ2-7	once	CASRITRDYIYEQYF	TGTGCCAGCAGAATAACGAGGGACTATATCTACGAGCAGTACTTC
TRBV28	.	TRBJ1-2	once	CASSVLTPSYGYTF	TGTGCCAGCAGTGTTCTTACCCCGAGCTATGGCTACACCTTC
TRBV6-5	TRBD2	TRBJ2-7	.	CASTPYSGNFYEQYF	TGTGCCAGCACTCCCTATAGCGGGAACTTCTACGAGCAGTACTTC